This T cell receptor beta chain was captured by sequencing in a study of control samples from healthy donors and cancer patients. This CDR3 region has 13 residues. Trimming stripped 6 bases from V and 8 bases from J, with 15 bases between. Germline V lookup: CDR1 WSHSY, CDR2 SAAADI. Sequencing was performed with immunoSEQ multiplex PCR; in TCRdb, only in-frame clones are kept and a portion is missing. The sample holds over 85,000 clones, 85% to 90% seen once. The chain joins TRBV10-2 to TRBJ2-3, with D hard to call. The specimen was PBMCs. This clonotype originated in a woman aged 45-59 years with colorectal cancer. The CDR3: CASSPSGPVTQYF. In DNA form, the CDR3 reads TGCGCCAGCAGCCCCTCAGGCCCTGTTACGCAGTATTTT.